This is a list of T cell receptor beta chains from one sample in a study of identical twins. TCRdb passed the 5' RACE reads through MiXCR, listing each CDR3 protein once. The repertoire consists of some 500,000 distinct CDR3 sequences, with nearly 10% occurring once and the leading ten covering roughly 3.2%. The data also belong to a second study, concerning yellow fever vaccine responses in identical twins.

The sample was PBMCs. The receptors here all came from a woman aged 18-35 years in good health. The CDR3 runs from the conserved cysteine through the conserved F or W. Each record gives: CDR3 length, J gene, V gene, clone size, CDR3 protein. Not all rows give a size; the values are once, few, many and, for expanded clones, a class.

length: 16; J: TRBJ2-1; V: TRBV4-3; size: many; CDR3: CASSQEAERNLNEQFF
length: 13; J: TRBJ2-2; V: TRBV6-4; size: many; CDR3: CASSGSFTGELFF
length: 14; J: TRBJ2-7; V: TRBV3-1; size: few; CDR3: CASSQGASPYEQYF
length: 13; J: TRBJ2-4; V: TRBV3-1; size: many; CDR3: CASSQDQQNIQYF
length: 15; J: TRBJ2-1; V: TRBV7-3; size: many; CDR3: CASSSILGLAAEQFF
length: 18; J: TRBJ2-5; V: TRBV4-2; size: many; CDR3: CASSQEVAGGTRQETQYF
length: 19; J: TRBJ2-3; V: TRBV20-1; size: -; CDR3: CSARDIRASGGAEADTQYF
length: 14; J: TRBJ2-1; V: TRBV29-1; size: -; CDR3: CSWVAAGEGNEQFF
length: 11; J: TRBJ2-7; V: TRBV28; size: few; CDR3: CASSVTREQYF
length: 12; J: TRBJ1-4; V: TRBV10-3; size: many; CDR3: CAISESDEKLFF
length: 12; J: TRBJ1-2; V: TRBV3-1; size: -; CDR3: CASSQNDARYTF
length: 15; J: TRBJ1-1; V: TRBV7-2; size: few; CDR3: CASSLVTGGHTEAFF
length: 17; J: TRBJ2-2; V: TRBV5-6; size: -; CDR3: CASSSLGQGARTGELFF